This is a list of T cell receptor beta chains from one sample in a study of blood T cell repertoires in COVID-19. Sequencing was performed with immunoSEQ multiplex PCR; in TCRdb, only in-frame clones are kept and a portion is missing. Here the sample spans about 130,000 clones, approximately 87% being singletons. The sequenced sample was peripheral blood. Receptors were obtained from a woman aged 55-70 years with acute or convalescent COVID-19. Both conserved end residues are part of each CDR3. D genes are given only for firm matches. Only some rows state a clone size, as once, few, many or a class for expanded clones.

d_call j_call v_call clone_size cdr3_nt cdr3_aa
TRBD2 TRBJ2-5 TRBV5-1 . TGCGCCAGCACCTATTCTAGCGGGAGTTTACAAGAGACCCAGTACTTC CASTYSSGSLQETQYF
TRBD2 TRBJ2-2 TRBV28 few TGTGCCAGCAGTTTGATCAAGGGACTAGCAGGTACCGGGGAGCTGTTTTTT CASSLIKGLAGTGELFF
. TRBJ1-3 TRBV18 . TGTGCCAGCTCTCCGAGCAGGGTGTCTGGAAACACCATATATTTT CASSPSRVSGNTIYF
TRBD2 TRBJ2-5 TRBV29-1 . TGCAGCGTTGCCCCGGGAGGATCAGAGACCCAGTACTTC CSVAPGGSETQYF
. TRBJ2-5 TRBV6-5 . TGTGCCAGCAGTTACGGGGCCCAAGAGACCCAGTACTTC CASSYGAQETQYF
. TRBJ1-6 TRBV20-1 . TGCAGTGCTAGTTCCACGGGGAATTCACCCCTCCACTTT CSASSTGNSPLHF
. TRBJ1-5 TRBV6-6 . TGTGCCAGCAGTTCCAGCCCCGGGGCCCAGCATTTT CASSSSPGAQHF
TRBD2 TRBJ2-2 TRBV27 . TGTGCCAGCAGCACCGCTGCAACTAGCGGGATAATTACCGGGGAGCTGTTTTTT CASSTAATSGIITGELFF
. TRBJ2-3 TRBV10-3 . TGTGCCAGCGCGGCTAGGCGCACAGATACGCAGTATTTT CASAARRTDTQYF
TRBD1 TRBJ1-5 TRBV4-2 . TGTGCCAGCAGCCAAGGGGGCGGACAGGGCAATCAGCCCCAGCATTTT CASSQGGGQGNQPQHF
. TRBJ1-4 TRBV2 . TGTGCCAGCAATAAGGACAATCTGGGTGGAAAACTGTTTTTT CASNKDNLGGKLFF